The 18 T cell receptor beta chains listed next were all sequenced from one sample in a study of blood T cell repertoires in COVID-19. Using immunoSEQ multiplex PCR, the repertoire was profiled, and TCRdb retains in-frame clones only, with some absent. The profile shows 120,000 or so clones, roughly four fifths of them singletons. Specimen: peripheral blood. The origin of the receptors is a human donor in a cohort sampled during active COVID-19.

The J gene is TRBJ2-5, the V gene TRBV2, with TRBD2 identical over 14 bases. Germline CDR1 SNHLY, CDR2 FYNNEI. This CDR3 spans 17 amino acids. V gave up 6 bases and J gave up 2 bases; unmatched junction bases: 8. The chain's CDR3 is CASRGLAGDRGQETQYF. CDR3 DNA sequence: TGTGCCAGCAGGGGACTAGCGGGGGACCGGGGGCAAGAGACCCAGTACTTC.

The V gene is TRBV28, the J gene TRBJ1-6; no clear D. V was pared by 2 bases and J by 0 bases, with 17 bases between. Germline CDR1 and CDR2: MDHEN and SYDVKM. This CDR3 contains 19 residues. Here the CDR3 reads CASSLATGWVSSYNSPLHF. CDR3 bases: TGTGCCAGCAGTTTAGCGACGGGGTGGGTGAGCTCCTATAATTCACCCCTCCACTTT.

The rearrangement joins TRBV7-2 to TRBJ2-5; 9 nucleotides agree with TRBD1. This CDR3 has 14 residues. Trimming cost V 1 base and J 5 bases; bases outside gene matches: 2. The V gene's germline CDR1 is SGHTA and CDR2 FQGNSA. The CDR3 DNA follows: TGTGCCAGCAGCTTAGACAGGGGGCACGAGACCCAGTACTTC. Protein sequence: CASSLDRGHETQYF.

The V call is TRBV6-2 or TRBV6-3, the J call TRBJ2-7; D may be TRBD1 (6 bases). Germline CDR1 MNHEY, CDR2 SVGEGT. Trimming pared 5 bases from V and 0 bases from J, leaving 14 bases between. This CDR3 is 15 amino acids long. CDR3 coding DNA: TGTGCCAGCAGTAGCGGACAGCGAAGCTCCTACGAGCAGTACTTC. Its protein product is CASSSGQRSSYEQYF.

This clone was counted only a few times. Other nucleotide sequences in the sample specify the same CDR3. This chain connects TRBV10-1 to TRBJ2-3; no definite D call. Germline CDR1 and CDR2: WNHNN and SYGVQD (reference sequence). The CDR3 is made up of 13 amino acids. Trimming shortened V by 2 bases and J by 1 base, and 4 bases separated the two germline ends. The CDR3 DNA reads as TGCGCCAGCAGTGAGGCGGGCACAGATACGCAGTATTTT. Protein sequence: CASSEAGTDTQYF.

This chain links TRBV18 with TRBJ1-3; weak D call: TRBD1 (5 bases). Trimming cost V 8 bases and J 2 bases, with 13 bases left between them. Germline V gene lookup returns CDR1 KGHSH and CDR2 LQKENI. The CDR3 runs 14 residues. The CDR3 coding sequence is TGTGCCAGCGCCCCCAGGGAGGCTGGAAACACCATATATTTT. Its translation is CASAPREAGNTIYF.

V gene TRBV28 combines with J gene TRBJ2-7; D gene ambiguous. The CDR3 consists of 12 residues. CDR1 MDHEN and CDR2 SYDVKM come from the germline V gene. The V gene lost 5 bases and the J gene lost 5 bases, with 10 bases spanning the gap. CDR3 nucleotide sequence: TGTGCCAGCAGTCCATTCACGGACGAGCAGTACTTC. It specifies CASSPFTDEQYF.

Here the CDR3 reads CASSEDGTGFSYEQYF. The CDR3 bases are TGTGCCAGCAGTGAAGATGGGACAGGGTTTTCCTACGAGCAGTACTTC. The chain has TRBV6-1 and TRBJ2-7; TRBD1 aligns across 9 bases. The CDR3 sequence is 16 residues long. CDR1 and CDR2 (germline): MNHNS, SASEGT. Losses at the gene ends were 1 base for V and 1 base for J; bases not matched to a gene: 5.

In DNA, the CDR3 is TGTGCCAGCAGCTTCCCTAGCGGGGGTAGGGAGACCCAGTACTTC. Translating gives CASSFPSGGRETQYF. The chain links TRBV5-5 to TRBJ2-5; 10 bases are a match to TRBD2. V was clipped by 2 bases and J by 5 bases; unmatched bases: 6. This CDR3 has 15 residues. The germline V gene encodes CDR1 SGHKS and CDR2 YYEKEE (reference sequence). The full variable domain, rest sourced from reference TRBV5-5 and TRBJ2-5, is DAGVTQSPTHLIKTRGQQVTLRCSPISGHKSVSWYQQVLGQGPQFIFQYYEKEERGRGNFPDRFSARQFPNYSSELNVNALLLGDSALYLCASSFPSGGRETQYFGPGTRLLVL.

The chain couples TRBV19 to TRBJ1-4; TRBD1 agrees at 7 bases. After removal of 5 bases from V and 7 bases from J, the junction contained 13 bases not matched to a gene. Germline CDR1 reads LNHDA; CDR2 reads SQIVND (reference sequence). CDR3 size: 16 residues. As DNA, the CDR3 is TGTGCCAGTAGTGGGGGACACGAGTGGGACAGTGAAAAACTGTTTTTT. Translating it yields CASSGGHEWDSEKLFF.

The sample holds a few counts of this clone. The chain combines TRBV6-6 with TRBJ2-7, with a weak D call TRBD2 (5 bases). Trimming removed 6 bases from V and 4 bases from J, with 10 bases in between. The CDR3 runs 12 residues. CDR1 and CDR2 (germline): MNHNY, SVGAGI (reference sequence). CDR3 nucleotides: TGTGCCAGCAGCTCTCGGGGATACGAGCAGTACTTC. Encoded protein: CASSSRGYEQYF.

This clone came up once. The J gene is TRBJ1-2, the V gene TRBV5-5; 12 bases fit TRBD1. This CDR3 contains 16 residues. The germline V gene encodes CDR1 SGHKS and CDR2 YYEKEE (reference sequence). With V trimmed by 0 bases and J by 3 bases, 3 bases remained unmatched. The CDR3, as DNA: TGTGCCAGCAGCTTGGAGGGACAGGGGGCCTACTATGGCTACACCTTC. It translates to CASSLEGQGAYYGYTF.

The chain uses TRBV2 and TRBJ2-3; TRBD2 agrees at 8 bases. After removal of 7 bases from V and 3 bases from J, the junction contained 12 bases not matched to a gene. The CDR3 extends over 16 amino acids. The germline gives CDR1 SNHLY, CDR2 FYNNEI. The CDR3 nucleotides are TGTGCCAGCACGTTGTCTAGCGGGTTTGGAACAGATACGCAGTATTTT. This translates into CASTLSSGFGTDTQYF. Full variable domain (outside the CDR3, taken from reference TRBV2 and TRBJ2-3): EPEVTQTPSHQVTQMGQEVILRCVPISNHLYFYWYRQILGQKVEFLVSFYNNEISEKSEIFDDQFSVERPDGSNFTLKIRSTKLEDSAMYFCASTLSSGFGTDTQYFGPGTRLTVL.

CDR3 sequence (DNA): TGTGCCAGCAGCGTTAGTGGAGGGACAGGCGTCTATGGCTACACCTTC. Its protein product is CASSVSGGTGVYGYTF. This chain links TRBV9 with TRBJ1-2; 8 nucleotides match TRBD1. This CDR3 is 16 amino acids long. CDR1 and CDR2 from the germline V gene are SGDLS and YYNGEE. Trimming removed 2 bases from V and 4 bases from J; junction bases left unmatched: 10.

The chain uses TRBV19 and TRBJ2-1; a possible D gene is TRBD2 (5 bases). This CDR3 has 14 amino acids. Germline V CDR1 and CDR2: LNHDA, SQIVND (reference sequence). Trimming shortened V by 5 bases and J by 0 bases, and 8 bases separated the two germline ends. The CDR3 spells CASSVGSSYNEQFF. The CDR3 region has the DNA TGTGCCAGTAGTGTGGGGAGCTCCTACAATGAGCAGTTCTTC.

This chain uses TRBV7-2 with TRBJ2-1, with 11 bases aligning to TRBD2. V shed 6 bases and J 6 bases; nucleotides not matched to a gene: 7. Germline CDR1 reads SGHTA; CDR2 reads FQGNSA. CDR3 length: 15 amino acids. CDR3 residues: CASSKLAGAANEQFF. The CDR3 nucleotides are TGTGCCAGCAGTAAACTAGCGGGGGCGGCCAATGAGCAGTTCTTC.

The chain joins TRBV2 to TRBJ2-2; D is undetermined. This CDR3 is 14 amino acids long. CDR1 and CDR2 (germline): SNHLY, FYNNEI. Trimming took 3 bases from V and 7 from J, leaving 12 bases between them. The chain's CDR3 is CASSEARWYGELFF. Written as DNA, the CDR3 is TGTGCCAGCAGTGAGGCCAGGTGGTACGGGGAGCTGTTTTTT.

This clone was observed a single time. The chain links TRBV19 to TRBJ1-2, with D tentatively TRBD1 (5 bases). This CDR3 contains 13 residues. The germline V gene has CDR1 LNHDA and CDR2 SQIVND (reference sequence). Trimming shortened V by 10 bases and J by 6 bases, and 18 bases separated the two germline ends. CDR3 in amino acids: CATSGRVEDGYTF. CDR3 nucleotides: TGTGCCACTAGCGGCAGGGTCGAGGATGGCTACACCTTC.